The TCR beta chain described here comes from a study of CXCR3-negative and CXCR3-positive naive CD8 T cells. Libraries were UMI-labeled 5' RACE TRB cDNA. TCRdb reprocessed the 5' RACE reads, keeping one entry per CDR3 protein, no DNA. Recorded for this sample: 85,000 to 120,000 distinct CDR3 sequences. Of note for this clonotype: Its cognate antigen is unknown.

The CDR3 has 14 residues. Germline V gives CDR1 SQVTM, CDR2 ANQGSEA. Whole-study findings and limits: TRB CDR3 hydrophobicity was greater in CXCR3-positive naive cells than in CXCR3-negative naive cells.

The V gene is TRBV29-1, the J gene TRBJ2-7; TCRdb picks TRBD1, but there is no DNA to check that call. This TCR came from a human donor in good health. Some clones in this sample may be carry-over from other donors' samples. The sequencing input was naive CXCR3+ CD8+ T cells from blood. The subset denotes: CD45RO-CCR7+CD27+CD95- naive CD8+ T cells expressing CXCR3 (TNR3+). Here the CDR3 reads CSVGGTGSSYEQYF.